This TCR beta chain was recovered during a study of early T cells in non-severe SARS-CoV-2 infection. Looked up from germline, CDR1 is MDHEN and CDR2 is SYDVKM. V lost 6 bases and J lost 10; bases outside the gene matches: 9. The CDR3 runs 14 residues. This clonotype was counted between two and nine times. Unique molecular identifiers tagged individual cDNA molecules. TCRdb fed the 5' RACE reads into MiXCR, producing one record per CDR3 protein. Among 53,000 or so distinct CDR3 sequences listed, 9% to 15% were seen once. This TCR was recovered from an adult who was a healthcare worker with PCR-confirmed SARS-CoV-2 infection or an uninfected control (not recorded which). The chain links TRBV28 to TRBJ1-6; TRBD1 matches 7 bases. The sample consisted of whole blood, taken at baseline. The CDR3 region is CASRSRQGGSPLHF. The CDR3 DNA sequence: TGTGCCAGCAGATCTCGACAGGGAGGCTCACCCCTCCACTTT.